This T cell receptor beta chain was sequenced for a study of blood T cells in healthy people across ages (dated by TCRdb to between 2015 and 2017). In terms of the full investigation: In model experiments, template switching captured roughly one uniquely barcoded TCR beta cDNA molecule for every two T cells. Age-related changes in TCR beta repertoire diversity were measured in the study by deep sequencing normalized with unique cDNA molecular identifiers. The donors were split into four age groups: young (average 16 years), middle-aged (roughly 39), aged (more than 60) and long-lived (under 90). Donors of different ages were randomly distributed across sequencing lanes to avoid experimental bias. Two additional independent replicas of 1 million unique cDNA reads from the same blood draw were analyzed for two donors (one aged 18 to 30 and one aged 80 or older).

Overall study results and their limits: Observed TCR beta diversity correlated strongly with the percentage of naive T cells measured by flow cytometry. Estimates of total diversity based on one million sequenced T cells were regarded as lower bounds and as underestimates. Compared with the aged group, the long-lived group had more naive CD4+ T cells, fewer expanded clones and increased TCR diversity, suggesting age selection. Because the CMV infection status of the donors was unknown, age-related changes in expanded clonotypes may potentially have been confounded. Since profiling was done on bulk unsorted PBMCs, naive and antigen-experienced compartments could not be conclusively compared. As age increased, observed TCR beta diversity per million T cells dropped in a roughly linear way, and a significant reduction was already evident by age 40.

Notes on this clonotype: Its antigen specificity is not known. A much larger clone lies one base from this, so it may be a read error.

Inclusive of the bounding cysteine and phenylalanine, the CDR3 is 15 residues long. Of all the DNA, just the CDR3 is kept, 45 bases in frame from base 1. The library was made by 5' RACE. The listed sequencing device is Illumina HiSeq 2500. A second roughly 7 to 12 cycle PCR used a sample-barcoded 5' primer and a J-beta primer mix. Each TCR beta cDNA molecule received a unique molecular identifier from a template-switch 5' adaptor carrying 12 random nucleotides. Each sample yielded at least 3 million CDR3-containing paired-end reads. All of the RNA was converted into first-strand cDNA using the Mint cDNA synthesis kit, with a TRBC-specific oligonucleotide serving as the primer. After uracil-DNA glycosylase treatment, a first 18-cycle PCR used universal primers M1SS and BC2_uni_R on all cDNA. The study's processing was this. For normalization, 1 million high-quality reads were randomly selected from each sample, with every read carrying a distinct molecular identifier. Instead of being binned into consensus sequences, reads that shared molecular identifiers were thrown out. CDR3 identification, clonotype clustering and error correction used MiTCR with a Q25 quality threshold and the strictest error-elimination algorithm. A nonparametric unseen species model with Euler transformation was used to estimate lower-bound total TCR beta diversity. Through fastp at Q25 and MiXCR, TCRdb rebuilt clones from the public reads, retaining in-frame beta chains. Here each entry gathers all rows of one CDR3 protein and keeps the most common genes and DNA. These V and J calls rely on TCRdb rather than the paper's analysis. In all, the sample holds around 1.1 million distinct CDR3 sequences, and around two fifths of those were seen once. The top ten hold roughly 13% of the sample.

The 39 donors, aged roughly 6 to 100 years, were systemically healthy Caucasian individuals from Russia. Ten milliliters of peripheral blood were drawn from each donor into EDTA-treated Vacutainer tubes. Ficoll-Paque density-gradient centrifugation was used to isolate PBMCs, with at least 7 million per sample. Trizol reagent was used to extract total RNA from PBMCs, with at least 5.5 micrograms per sample. For every donor, an aliquot of PBMCs went through flow cytometry to measure the percentages of naive CD45RAhigh/CD27high T cells. The source material was blood. The clonotype originates from a man aged 18-30 years in good health. The receptor chain draws on TRBV12-3 or TRBV12-4 and TRBJ2-7; the D element might be TRBD1 or TRBD2, as each aligns at 5 bases. This receptor carries the CDR3 CVSSLGRGSAYEQYF. The DNA sequence is given as TGTGTCAGCAGTTTAGGTAGGGGTAGCGCCTACGAGCAGTACTTC.